The source of this T cell receptor (beta chain) is a study of blood T cell repertoires in COVID-19. Study overall: Specimens from acute and convalescent COVID-19 originated in the United States, Italy and Spain. T cells, B-cell-depleted T cells, or PBMCs supplied cDNA or gDNA.

Original methodology: Reference gene primers were amplified, and this amplification served to estimate nucleated cell counts. Measured with immunoSEQ multiplex PCR; TCRdb has only the in-frame clones, and not every one. V and J calls and clone size are as listed in that table; D and trimming were resolved from the DNA. The sample contains over 130,000 clones, approximately 84% of which appear only once. J was trimmed by 13 bases and V by 6 bases; bases with no gene match: 6. The germline V gene encodes CDR1 LGHDT and CDR2 YNNKEL (reference sequence). The CDR3 loop spans 12 amino acids. The chain employs TRBV3-1 (or the pseudogene TRBV3-2) and TRBJ1-6, with 7 bases lining up with TRBD1. The sequenced material came from peripheral blood. The receptor's source is a woman in her sixties with acute or convalescent COVID-19. The chain's CDR3 is CASRSQGDPLHF. The CDR3 DNA is TGTGCCAGCAGGTCCCAGGGGGACCCCCTCCACTTT.